This T cell receptor beta chain was sequenced during a study of blood T cell repertoires in COVID-19. Here immunoSEQ multiplex PCR was the method, and the copy in TCRdb shows in-frame clones only, minus some. The data contain approximately 290,000 clones, 80% to 90% of them singletons. The CDR3 contains 14 residues. Germline trimming cut 2 bases from V and 10 bases from J; bases unmatched to any gene: 9. Germline values: CDR1 KGHSH, CDR2 LQKENI. This sequence joins TRBV18 and TRBJ1-1, with TRBD1 matching 8 bases. The sequenced sample was PBMCs or T cells enriched from blood (not recorded which). The sequence was obtained from a woman aged 25 to 39 who had recovered from COVID-19. DNA for the CDR3: TGTGCCAGCTCACCAGTAGGAGCAGGGGGCGCAGCTTTCTTT. Its protein is CASSPVGAGGAAFF.